This T cell receptor beta chain was recorded in a study of T-cell memory formation after mild COVID-19. Findings and caveats of the study: From day 15 to 85, contracting clones were balanced between CD4 and CD8, whereas later expanders leaned toward CD4+. Clones which contracted sat mainly in CM and EM if CD4+, and in EMRA if CD8+. Several responding clones turned up in pre-infection memory, indicating that cross-reactive memory may have taken part.

This CDR3 comprises 15 residues. Germline loops: CDR1 MNHEY, CDR2 SMNVEV (reference sequence). V dropped 2 bases and J dropped 3 bases, with 10 bases sitting between them. Comment on this clonotype: As yet, its antigen is unknown.

TCRdb recomputed calls from the 5' RACE reads with MiXCR, one row per CDR3 protein. The table lists fewer than 400,000 distinct CDR3 sequences, 13% of them singletons. What was sequenced was PBMCs or a T cell subset sorted from them (not recorded which). This chain joins TRBV27 and TRBJ1-4; no firm D call. The receptor was derived from a man aged 18 to 35 who had mild COVID-19 (a few samples of this study predate the infection). Cell type and time point are not known. The DNA of the CDR3 is TGTGCCAGCAGTTTACTGGGGTTCTCTAATGAAAAACTGTTTTTT. It specifies CASSLLGFSNEKLFF.